Listed below are T cell receptor beta chains from one sample, sequenced in a study of blood T cell repertoires in COVID-19. Some clones are missing from TCRdb's copy, which holds only in-frame ones; the method was immunoSEQ multiplex PCR. The sample gives around 300,000 clones, 70% to 90% of which show up once; 6% to 8% is in the top ten. Sample: peripheral blood. All receptors derive from a woman aged 50 to 60 with COVID-19, enrolled during active disease. Each CDR3 is given with its conserved first and last residue. Each record gives: J gene, V gene, CDR3 length, clone size, D gene, CDR3 DNA, CDR3 protein. A D gene is named only where the DNA matches it firmly. Only part of the rows carry a size: once, few, many, or a class if the clone is expanded.

TRBJ1-1,TRBV9,15,.,.,TGTGCCAGCAGCGTAACCGGGAGCATTATTGAACAAGCTTTCTTT,CASSVTGSIIEQAFF
TRBJ2-1,TRBV4-1,18,.,TRBD1,TGCGCCAGCAGCCAAGATCCTGGGACAGGGATATCCTACAATGAGCAGTTCTTC,CASSQDPGTGISYNEQFF
TRBJ1-2,TRBV19,15,.,.,TGTGCCACCAAGAGCCGACAGAAACCTAACTATGGCTACACCTTC,CATKSRQKPNYGYTF
TRBJ2-1,TRBV30,16,once,.,TGTGCCTGGAGTGTACACTCGGGCGGGATTCGCAATGAGCAGTTCTTC,CAWSVHSGGIRNEQFF
TRBJ2-2,TRBV7-8,15,.,.,TGTGCCAGCAGCTTAGCGAACAGGGACACCGGGGAGCTGTTTTTT,CASSLANRDTGELFF
TRBJ2-7,TRBV11-3,13,.,.,TGTGCCAGCAGCTTAGTTGAGGGATTCGAGCAGTACTTC,CASSLVEGFEQYF
TRBJ2-1,TRBV21-1,18,.,.,TGTGCCAGCAGCAGGATACCCCTTAGCGGGGAGTCTTACAATGAGCAGTTCTTC,CASSRIPLSGESYNEQFF
TRBJ2-7,TRBV5-6,14,.,.,TGTGCCAGCAGCTTGGCCGGCAGGGTCGACGAGCAGTACTTC,CASSLAGRVDEQYF
TRBJ2-7,TRBV11-3,11,.,.,TGTGCCAGCAGCCTGAGATACGAGCAGTACTTC,CASSLRYEQYF
TRBJ1-3,TRBV7-8,15,.,TRBD1,TGTGCCAGCAGGGGACAGTTGGATTCTGGAAACACCATATATTTT,CASRGQLDSGNTIYF
TRBJ1-6,TRBV5-1,15,once,TRBD1,TGCGCCAGCAGCCTCCGGGACAGTGACAATTCACCCCTCCACTTT,CASSLRDSDNSPLHF
TRBJ2-1,TRBV6-6,13,.,.,TGTGCCAGCAGTTACTCGACAACGGCCTTTCTGTTCTTC,CASSYSTTAFLFF
TRBJ2-2,TRBV25-1,14,.,TRBD1,TGTGCCAGCACAGACAGGGGAGACACCGGGGAGCTGTTTTTT,CASTDRGDTGELFF
TRBJ1-1,TRBV3-1/TRBV3-2,16,.,TRBD1,TGTGCCAGCAGCCCCTACAGGGGTGTCGCGAACACTGAAGCTTTCTTT,CASSPYRGVANTEAFF
TRBJ1-5,TRBV5-5,17,few,TRBD1,TGTGCCAGCAGCTCGGGCCAGGGACAGGGGGCAAATCAGCCCCAGCATTTT,CASSSGQGQGANQPQHF
TRBJ1-4,TRBV12-3/TRBV12-4,13,.,.,TGTGCCAGCAGTTTACCGGCTAATGAAAAACTGTTTTTT,CASSLPANEKLFF
TRBJ2-3,TRBV9,14,.,TRBD2,TGTGCCAGCGCAACCACCGGGACTAGCGGGACACAGTATTTT,CASATTGTSGTQYF